The 10 T cell receptor beta chains reported below all come from one sample, sequenced in a study of T-cell memory formation after mild COVID-19. TCRdb re-called the 5' RACE reads through MiXCR, storing one row per CDR3 protein. The profile shows about 400,000 distinct CDR3 sequences, 20% to 25% of them singletons. Sample: PBMCs or a T cell subset sorted from them (not recorded which). All receptors derive from an adult woman who had mild COVID-19 (a few samples of this study predate the infection). Cell type and time point are not known.

The chain recombines TRBV5-8 with TRBJ1-5; D gene uncertain. V was clipped by 1 base and J by 8 bases, with 7 bases between them. The germline V gene has CDR1 SGHTS and CDR2 YDEGEE. The CDR3 is 12 residues long. CDR3 sequence (DNA): TGTGCCAGCAGCTTGTTTCTGGAGCCCCAGCATTTT. Residues: CASSLFLEPQHF.

This clonotype was seen more than once but under ten times. The rearrangement joins TRBV11-3 to TRBJ2-7; 9 bases match TRBD2. With V trimmed by 5 bases and J by 4 bases, 9 bases remained unmatched. The CDR3 sequence is 15 residues long. Germline CDR1 and CDR2: SGHNT and YENEEA. The chain's CDR3 is CASSRPGTSSYEQYF. CDR3 bases: TGTGCCAGCAGCCGGCCCGGGACTAGCAGTTACGAGCAGTACTTC.

This clonotype was picked up a small number of times. This sequence joins TRBV24-1 and TRBJ2-7; D call uncertain. Looked up from germline, CDR1 is KGHDR and CDR2 is SFDVKD. Trimming took 2 bases from V and 6 from J, leaving 7 bases between them. CDR3 length: 12 amino acids. As DNA, the CDR3 is TGTGCCACCAGTGATTCGAACCCCGAGCAGTACTTC. Translation gives CATSDSNPEQYF.

This chain joins TRBV4-1 and TRBJ2-5; D call uncertain. Germline-derived CDR1 and CDR2 are MGHRA and YSYEKL. The CDR3 has 14 residues. The V and J ends lost 5 bases and 5 bases respectively, with 15 bases between them. The CDR3 DNA sequence: TGCGCCAGCAGCTTCCGGGCCCCTCGGGAGACCCAGTACTTC. Translating it yields CASSFRAPRETQYF.

By frequency in the sample, this clonotype is medium-sized. The chain couples TRBV6-5 to TRBJ2-7; 7 positions match TRBD2. Per the germline V gene, CDR1 is MNHEY and CDR2 is SVGAGI. Trimming took 7 bases from V and 0 from J; bases not matched to a gene: 15. The CDR3 loop spans 17 amino acids. The DNA for the CDR3 is TGTGCCAGCACTCGACTAGCCCGGCCCCCAAGCTCCTACGAGCAGTACTTC. It codes for CASTRLARPPSSYEQYF.

The chain employs TRBV29-1 and TRBJ2-7; perhaps TRBD1 as D (6 bases). The CDR3 spans 13 residues. Germline V CDR1 and CDR2: SQVTM, ANQGSEA. V was pared by 7 bases and J by 5 bases, with 18 bases between. The CDR3 here is CSASYRQGNEQYF. CDR3 DNA sequence: TGCAGCGCCTCTTACAGGCAGGGGAACGAGCAGTACTTC.

This clonotype was detected once. The chain couples TRBV28 to TRBJ1-5; D not certain. Germline values: CDR1 MDHEN, CDR2 SYDVKM. Trimming took 6 bases from V and 1 from J, leaving 22 bases between them. CDR3 length: 18 residues. The CDR3 DNA is TGTGCCAGCAGCCGAAACGAAGCGGGATTTTACAGCAATCAGCCCCAGCATTTT. Protein: CASSRNEAGFYSNQPQHF.

The rearrangement joins TRBV7-9 to TRBJ1-1, with D perhaps TRBD1 (6 bases). With 4 bases removed from V and 4 bases from J, the gap between germline ends came to 13 bases. This CDR3 is 14 amino acids long. CDR1 and CDR2 (germline): SEHNR, FQNEAQ (reference sequence). This CDR3 is CASSSQGGGTEAFF. CDR3 nucleotides: TGTGCCAGCAGCTCACAGGGAGGGGGCACTGAAGCTTTCTTT.

The chain is built from TRBV19 and TRBJ2-1; 9 bases are a match to TRBD1. J was trimmed by 4 bases and V by 6 bases; bases with no gene match: 10. The germline V gene has CDR1 LNHDA and CDR2 SQIVND (reference sequence). The CDR3 has 16 amino acids. This CDR3 is CASRSEPGQGYNEQFF. In DNA form, the CDR3 reads TGTGCCAGTAGAAGTGAACCGGGACAGGGATACAATGAGCAGTTCTTC. Based on the CDR3 plus reference TRBV19 and TRBJ2-1, the full variable domain is DGGITQSPKYLFRKEGQNVTLSCEQNLNHDAMYWYRQDPGQGLRLIYYSQIVNDFQKGDIAEGYSVSREKKESFPLTVTSAQKNPTAFYLCASRSEPGQGYNEQFFGPGTRLTVL.

V gene TRBV12-3 or TRBV12-4 combines with J gene TRBJ1-2, with D hard to call. Between the trimmed V and J ends, which lost 4 bases and 4 bases, there was a span of 10 bases. CDR3 size: 13 residues. The CDR3 spells CASSSRVLYGYTF. DNA of the CDR3: TGTGCCAGCAGTTCCCGGGTCCTCTATGGCTACACCTTC.